These 29 T cell receptor beta chains originate from one sample sequenced in a study of T cell repertoires in cytomegalovirus infection. No cognate antigen is known for these TCRs. TCRdb itself ran the reads through MiXCR, one entry per CDR3 protein. This table holds roughly 310,000 distinct CDR3 sequences, 25% to 30% found once. This material consisted of cultured PBMCs, taken from culture after CMV antigen stimulation. All receptors derive from a human donor in good health (CMV status not recorded). Some clones in this sample may be carry-over from other donors' samples.

The rearrangement joins TRBV5-5 to TRBJ1-2; TRBD1 aligns across 10 bases. With 2 bases clipped from V and 5 bases from J, the junction kept 15 bases outside the gene matches. This CDR3 is 18 amino acids long. Germline lookup yields CDR1 SGHKS and CDR2 YYEKEE (reference sequence). This CDR3 is CASSLPGTGVGATYGYTF. CDR3 DNA: TGTGCCAGCAGCTTACCCGGGACAGGGGTCGGAGCAACTTATGGCTACACCTTC.

This chain links TRBV6-5 with TRBJ1-6, with unresolved D. This CDR3 contains 13 residues. V lost 8 bases, J lost 5 bases, and 10 bases lay in between. The germline CDR1 and CDR2 sequences are MNHEY and SVGAGI. This CDR3 reads CASRDTNNSPLHF. CDR3 nucleotides: TGTGCCAGCCGCGACACAAATAATTCACCCCTCCACTTT.

This clonotype has a handful of counts. CDR3 DNA sequence: TGTGCCAGCGTAGGGACTGAAGCTTTCTTT. Its protein is CASVGTEAFF. The V gene is TRBV28, the J gene TRBJ1-1, with D unresolved. CDR1 and CDR2 (germline): MDHEN, SYDVKM. This CDR3 has 10 residues. Between the trimmed V and J ends, which lost 8 bases and 5 bases, there was a span of 6 bases.

The chain combines TRBV7-9 with TRBJ2-5; D may correspond to TRBD1 or TRBD2 (5 bases each). Trimming shortened V by 5 bases and J by 1 base, and 14 bases separated the two germline ends. The CDR3 loop spans 15 amino acids. Germline values: CDR1 SEHNR, CDR2 FQNEAQ (reference sequence). The CDR3 DNA sequence: TGTGCCAGCAGCCGAGATCTTGGGGGCCAAGAGACCCAGTACTTC. It yields the protein CASSRDLGGQETQYF.

This clonotype occurred a few times. CDR3 sequence (DNA): TGTGCCAGCAGCTTAAAGGACAGCCACACAGATACGCAGTATTTT. It specifies CASSLKDSHTDTQYF. The V call is TRBV11-2, the J call TRBJ2-3, with a weak D call TRBD1 (6 bases). The CDR3 consists of 15 residues. In germline, CDR1 is SGHAT, CDR2 FQNNGV. Trimming took off 2 bases at V and 2 bases at J, with 11 bases between the two ends.

The CDR3 sequence is CASSGTGRDIQYF. The CDR3 nucleotides are TGTGCCAGCAGCGGGACAGGGAGAGACATTCAGTACTTC. The rearrangement links TRBV6-1 to TRBJ2-4; TRBD1 agrees at 9 bases. The germline V gene encodes CDR1 MNHNS and CDR2 SASEGT. The CDR3 loop spans 13 amino acids. V shed 6 bases, J shed 8 bases, and the junction held 5 bases outside the gene matches.

The chain employs TRBV20-1 and TRBJ1-4; D possibly corresponds to TRBD1 (5 bases). Germline CDR1 DFQATT, CDR2 SNEGSKA (reference sequence). The CDR3 totals 14 residues. Trimming cost V 6 bases and J 0 bases, with 11 bases left between them. As DNA, the CDR3 is TGCAGTGCCCCCGTAGGGGCAACTAATGAAAAACTGTTTTTT. It encodes CSAPVGATNEKLFF.

This rearrangement joins TRBV7-2 to TRBJ2-7; 10 bases agree with TRBD2. The CDR3 spans 16 residues. CDR1 is SGHTA and CDR2 is FQGNSA in the germline V gene. V was pared by 5 bases and J by 2 bases, with 9 bases of the junction left unmatched. This CDR3 is CASSPSGSASTYEQYF. The DNA of the CDR3 is TGTGCCAGCAGCCCTAGCGGGAGCGCCAGTACCTACGAGCAGTACTTC.

This clonotype has more than one count but fewer than ten. V gene TRBV6-1 combines with J gene TRBJ1-3, with D unclear. The germline gives CDR1 MNHNS, CDR2 SASEGT. This CDR3 has 15 residues. The V gene lost 6 bases and the J gene lost 0 bases, with 12 bases spanning the gap. The CDR3 bases are TGTGCCAGCAGCATTACACGATACTCTGGAAACACCATATATTTT. Translating gives CASSITRYSGNTIYF.

The rearrangement joins TRBV6-1 to TRBJ2-7; 12 positions match TRBD2. The J segment lost 1 base and the V segment lost 3 bases, leaving 7 bases of the junction unmatched. The CDR3 has 17 residues. Germline V gene data show CDR1 as MNHNS and CDR2 as SASEGT. The CDR3 DNA is TGTGCCAGCAGTGACCCCGGGACTAGCGGGTTGTCCTACGAGCAGTACTTC. Protein sequence: CASSDPGTSGLSYEQYF.

This chain joins TRBV11-2 and TRBJ1-2; 11 bases agree with TRBD1. CDR3 size: 14 residues. V lost 1 base, J lost 7 bases, and 2 bases stayed unmatched. CDR1 is SGHAT, CDR2 FQNNGV, per germline. CDR3: CASSLVDRGLGYTF. CDR3 DNA: TGTGCCAGCAGCTTAGTGGACAGGGGGCTTGGCTACACCTTC.

This chain links TRBV28 with TRBJ2-2, with D possibly TRBD2 on 6 matching bases. V gave up 6 bases and J gave up 7 bases, with 12 bases separating them. The germline V gene has CDR1 MDHEN and CDR2 SYDVKM. The CDR3 contains 13 residues. CDR3: CASRSVRDGELFF. CDR3 bases: TGTGCCAGCAGATCCGTGCGGGACGGGGAGCTGTTTTTT.

The genes are TRBV6-1 and TRBJ2-1, with a tentative D call TRBD1 (6 bases). CDR1 is MNHNS, CDR2 SASEGT, per germline. V was clipped by 1 base and J by 3 bases, with 16 bases between them. The CDR3 runs to 17 residues. The CDR3 bases are TGTGCCAGCAGTGAAGGAAGACGGACAGAATACTACAATGAGCAGTTCTTC. This sequence encodes CASSEGRRTEYYNEQFF.

In its sample, this clonotype was seen a few times. The chain recombines TRBV5-1 with TRBJ2-3, with 10 bases identical to TRBD2. The V and J ends lost 1 base and 2 bases, in that order; junction bases with no gene match: 10. The length of the CDR3 is 18 residues. Germline values: CDR1 SGHRS, CDR2 YFSETQ. The CDR3 region is CASSLRPQGLAITDTQYF. The CDR3 DNA reads as TGCGCCAGCAGCTTGCGGCCTCAGGGACTAGCGATCACAGATACGCAGTATTTT. Full variable domain (missing parts from reference TRBV5-1 and TRBJ2-3): KAGVTQTPRYLIKTRGQQVTLSCSPISGHRSVSWYQQTPGQGLQFLFEYFSETQRNKGNFPGRFSGRQFSNSRSEMNVSTLELGDSALYLCASSLRPQGLAITDTQYFGPGTRLTVL.

The rearrangement uses TRBV30 and TRBJ2-3; 8 bases fit TRBD2. CDR1 GTSNPN and CDR2 SVGIG come from the germline V gene (reference sequence). CDR3 length: 13 residues. With 5 bases clipped from V and 6 bases from J, the junction kept 7 bases outside the gene matches. The CDR3 region has the DNA TGTGCCTGGGAAGCGGGAGTGGTGGATACGCAGTATTTT. Translation gives CAWEAGVVDTQYF.

This sequence joins TRBV4-2 and TRBJ2-4; no clear D. The CDR3 is 12 amino acids. The germline V and J ends were trimmed by 1 base and 6 bases, with 4 bases remaining between them. Germline V gene lookup returns CDR1 LGHNA and CDR2 YNFKEQ. As DNA, the CDR3 is TGTGCCAGCAGCCAAGGAGGAAACATTCAGTACTTC. It yields the protein CASSQGGNIQYF.

The chain couples TRBV7-6 to TRBJ1-4; D ambiguous. Germline V gene lookup returns CDR1 SGHVS and CDR2 FNYEAQ. The CDR3 is 13 amino acids. Trimming cost V 0 bases and J 7 bases, with 6 bases left between them. For the CDR3, the DNA is TGTGCCAGCAGCTTAGCGCATGGTGAAAAACTGTTTTTT. This sequence encodes CASSLAHGEKLFF.

The CDR3 DNA follows: TGCGCCAGCGCTAGCGGGGGCCGCACAGATACGCAGTATTTT. This codes for CASASGGRTDTQYF. This chain connects TRBV10-2 to TRBJ2-3; 10 bases align to TRBD2. Germline trimming cut 8 bases from V and 1 base from J; bases unmatched to any gene: 3. CDR3 length: 14 residues. Germline V lookup: CDR1 WSHSY, CDR2 SAAADI.

The V gene is TRBV28, the J gene TRBJ1-6; the D is unclear. The V gene's germline CDR1 is MDHEN and CDR2 SYDVKM. The CDR3 runs 16 residues. With 5 bases removed from V and 5 bases from J, the gap between germline ends came to 16 bases. The CDR3 reads CASSLYRAPDNSPLHF. The CDR3 DNA sequence: TGTGCCAGCAGTCTCTACCGGGCACCGGATAATTCACCCCTCCACTTT.

This clonotype was recorded a few times. The genes are TRBV7-8 and TRBJ2-1; possibly TRBD2 for D (5 bases). Germline CDR1 SGHVS, CDR2 FQNEAQ. V shed 4 bases and J shed 8 bases, with 18 bases lying between them. The CDR3 has 15 amino acids. The CDR3 sequence is CASSSPGIQRYEQFF. CDR3 DNA sequence: TGTGCCAGCAGCTCCCCGGGGATCCAGAGGTATGAGCAGTTCTTC.

Comments on this clonotype: At one boundary the junction diverges from the germline segment, which might be a read error. The gene calls are TRBV13 and TRBJ1-6, with a weak D call TRBD1 (5 bases). Germline values: CDR1 PRHDT, CDR2 FYEKMQ (reference sequence). The CDR3 totals 16 residues. The CDR3 region is CASSLETSGHNSPLHF. DNA of the CDR3: TGCGCCAGCAGCTTGGAAACCTCGGGGCATAATTCACCCCTCCACTTT.

A few counts support this clonotype. V gene TRBV28 combines with J gene TRBJ1-5, with 11 bases identical to TRBD1. The germline gives CDR1 MDHEN, CDR2 SYDVKM. CDR3 length: 16 residues. J gave up 5 bases and V 3 bases, and 6 bases lay outside the gene matches. The CDR3 bases are TGTGCCAGCAGTTTGGGGACAGGGGGAGGCTATCAGCCCCAGCATTTT. Protein sequence: CASSLGTGGGYQPQHF.

Written as DNA, the CDR3 is TGTGCCAGCAGTTACTCGCAGGGGGACTATGGCTACACCTTC. The encoded protein is CASSYSQGDYGYTF. The chain recombines TRBV6-5 with TRBJ1-2; the match to TRBD1 covers 7 bases. This CDR3 has 14 amino acids. J gave up 3 bases and V 0 bases, and 1 base lay outside the gene matches. Germline CDR1 reads MNHEY; CDR2 reads SVGAGI.

This clonotype has only a few counts. The chain carries TRBV20-1 and TRBJ2-7; D remains ambiguous. Germline V gives CDR1 DFQATT, CDR2 SNEGSKA (reference sequence). Trimming stripped 3 bases from V and 4 bases from J, with 16 bases between. The CDR3 sequence is 14 residues long. The CDR3 reads CSASLWGSVYEQYF. The CDR3 DNA follows: TGCAGTGCTAGCCTATGGGGTTCGGTGTACGAGCAGTACTTC.

V usage is TRBV2 and J usage is TRBJ1-2; perhaps TRBD1 as D (5 bases). This CDR3 is built from 14 residues. Germline loops: CDR1 SNHLY, CDR2 FYNNEI. V gave up 4 bases and J gave up 3 bases, with 12 bases separating them. The CDR3 DNA sequence: TGTGCCAGCAGTGCGGGGGTCCTGGACTATGGCTACACCTTC. Encoded protein: CASSAGVLDYGYTF.

V is TRBV6-5 and J is TRBJ1-1; D gene unclear. The V end lost 5 bases, the J end lost 8 bases, and 18 bases lay between the germline ends. This CDR3 is built from 14 residues. CDR1 and CDR2 (germline): MNHEY, SVGAGI. The CDR3, as DNA: TGTGCCAGCAGTCTTTACGAAGGCAGCCACGAAGCTTTCTTT. This codes for CASSLYEGSHEAFF.

V usage is TRBV19 and J usage is TRBJ1-1; no reliable D call. CDR1 and CDR2 (germline): LNHDA, SQIVND (reference sequence). V shed 8 bases and J shed 0 bases, with 10 bases lying between them. CDR3 length: 13 amino acids. CDR3 protein: CASRRQVNTEAFF. Written as DNA, the CDR3 is TGTGCCAGTCGGCGGCAGGTGAACACTGAAGCTTTCTTT.

This rearrangement joins TRBV7-9 to TRBJ1-1, with D tentatively TRBD1 (5 bases). Trimming stripped 5 bases from V and 1 base from J, with 14 bases between. This CDR3 has 15 amino acids. Per germline, CDR1 SEHNR and CDR2 FQNEAQ (reference sequence). CDR3 nucleotides: TGTGCCAGCAGCCCCCCCGGGGCAGGGAACACTGAAGCTTTCTTT. Its protein is CASSPPGAGNTEAFF.

The chain couples TRBV28 to TRBJ2-7, with 7 positions matching TRBD2. The CDR3 is 15 amino acids. The germline V gene has CDR1 MDHEN and CDR2 SYDVKM. Trimming cost V 8 bases and J 2 bases; bases outside gene matches: 12. Here the CDR3 DNA reads TGTGCCAGCCTGGACCGCCGGGGAGGGGCCTACGAGCAGTACTTC. It yields the protein CASLDRRGGAYEQYF.